Each of the 8 T cell receptor beta chains below was sequenced from the same sample in a study of OX40 agonist ivuxolimab in advanced cancers. TCRdb keeps only in-frame clones here, not all; method: immunoSEQ multiplex PCR. This table holds around 60,000 clones, 86% found once. Specimen: CD4+ or CD8+ T cells sorted from blood, collected in a trial of the OX40 agonist ivuxolimab. These receptors originate from an adult with an advanced solid tumor such as melanoma, head and neck, liver or kidney cancer.

The chain carries TRBV28 and TRBJ1-1; no clear D gene. Germline loops: CDR1 MDHEN, CDR2 SYDVKM. V was cut by 0 bases and J by 11 bases, with 10 bases left in between. The CDR3 spans 12 residues. As DNA, the CDR3 is TGTGCCAGCAGTTTATGGAGTTCGGAGGCTTTCTTT. It yields the protein CASSLWSSEAFF. Filled out from reference TRBV28 and TRBJ1-1, the complete variable domain reads DVKVTQSSRYLVKRTGEKVFLECVQDMDHENMFWYRQDPGLGLRLIYFSYDVKMKEKGDIPEGYSVSREKKERFSLILESASTNQTSMYLCASSLWSSEAFFGQGTRLTVV.

The chain couples TRBV5-1 to TRBJ1-5; D perhaps matches TRBD1 (6 bases). CDR3 length: 14 amino acids. CDR1 is SGHRS, CDR2 YFSETQ, per germline. V was trimmed by 4 bases and J by 1 base, leaving 9 bases between them. The CDR3 reads CASSVTGSNQPQHF. The CDR3 DNA reads TGCGCCAGCAGCGTCACAGGGAGCAATCAGCCCCAGCATTTT.

This clone occurred a few times. The genes are TRBV18 and TRBJ1-1; D is unresolved. V lost 2 bases to trimming and J lost 5 bases, with 12 bases between them. This CDR3 has 14 amino acids. Per germline, CDR1 KGHSH and CDR2 LQKENI. CDR3 protein: CASSPNEAGTEAFF. The CDR3 DNA sequence: TGTGCCAGCTCACCAAACGAAGCGGGGACTGAAGCTTTCTTT. The complete variable domain, with remaining parts taken from reference TRBV18 and TRBJ1-1, reads NAGVMQNPRHLVRRRGQEARLRCSPMKGHSHVYWYRQLPEEGLKFMVYLQKENIIDESGMPKERFSAEFPKEGPSILRIQQVVRGDSAAYFCASSPNEAGTEAFFGQGTRLTVV.

This chain links TRBV7-9 with TRBJ2-1, with D perhaps assigned TRBD1 or TRBD2 (5 bases each). This CDR3 has 16 amino acids. Looked up from germline, CDR1 is SEHNR and CDR2 is FQNEAQ (reference sequence). The V and J ends lost 4 bases and 7 bases respectively, with 20 bases between them. The CDR3 DNA sequence: TGTGCCAGCAGCTCCCCGGGGACCGCCGGGTGGAATGAGCAGTTCTTC. Residues: CASSSPGTAGWNEQFF.

The chain is built from TRBV6-1 and TRBJ2-3; 9 nucleotides line up with TRBD1. The germline V gene encodes CDR1 MNHNS and CDR2 SASEGT. The length of the CDR3 is 18 residues. V trimming: 1 base; J trimming: 4 bases; junction bases outside the gene matches: 12. The CDR3 DNA is TGTGCCAGCAGTGAAGACGCCCTCCGGGACAGGGAGGCAGATACGCAGTATTTT. Amino acids: CASSEDALRDREADTQYF.

To note about this clone: This CDR3 is also generated by other DNA sequences in the sample. The chain couples TRBV7-3 to TRBJ1-1; TRBD1 matches 11 bases. V was pared by 0 bases and J by 5 bases, with 2 bases of the junction left unmatched. The V gene's germline CDR1 is SGHTA and CDR2 FQGTGA. The CDR3 extends over 15 amino acids. In DNA, the CDR3 is TGTGCCAGCAGCTTAACTGGGACAGGGGGGACTGAAGCTTTCTTT. Protein sequence: CASSLTGTGGTEAFF.

The rearrangement uses TRBV10-3 and TRBJ1-4; D gene uncertain. The germline V gene encodes CDR1 ENHRY and CDR2 SYGVKD. Trimming shortened V by 3 bases and J by 10 bases, and 9 bases separated the two germline ends. The CDR3 has 12 amino acids. The CDR3 loop reads CAISDVPGKLFF. The CDR3 region has the DNA TGTGCCATCAGTGATGTCCCCGGAAAACTGTTTTTT.

The chain uses TRBV7-9 and TRBJ1-1; the D is unclear. Trimming left V 1 base short and J 5 bases short, with 14 bases between. The CDR3 is 15 amino acids. The germline gives CDR1 SEHNR, CDR2 FQNEAQ (reference sequence). This CDR3 is CASSLGDSRDTEAFF. The CDR3 coding sequence is TGTGCCAGCAGCTTAGGAGACTCGAGGGATACTGAAGCTTTCTTT.